This T cell receptor beta chain was sequenced in a study of blood T cells in healthy people across ages. Study-wide points: The diversity estimates, figures obtained from one million T cells, were considered underestimates.

The authors ran a second PCR of about 7 to 11 cycles using a sample-barcoded 5' primer and a J-beta primer mix. TCRdb recomputed calls from the 5' RACE reads with MiXCR, one row per CDR3 protein. The data show around 2 million distinct CDR3 sequences, 35% to 50% seen once. This clonotype appeared a few times. What it recognizes is unknown. Donors were systemically healthy Caucasian individuals from Russia aged roughly 6 to 100 years. Every donor gave 8 to 10 milliliters of peripheral blood. Every sample yielded at least 6 million isolated PBMCs. This clonotype originated in a human donor in good health. The sample taken for sequencing was blood.

Here the CDR3 DNA reads TGTGCCAGCAGTTTAGGGACCAAGGAGCAGTTCTTC. This codes for CASSLGTKEQFF. The chain uses TRBV6-5 and TRBJ2-1; TRBD1 or TRBD2 may be the D gene (5 bases each). The CDR3 spans 12 residues. V lost 4 bases, J lost 10 bases, and 11 bases lay in between. The V gene's germline CDR1 is MNHEY and CDR2 SVGAGI.